The 24 T cell receptor beta chains listed next were all sequenced from one sample in a study of OX40 agonist ivuxolimab in advanced cancers. The method was immunoSEQ multiplex PCR; TCRdb's version includes in-frame clones alone and lacks a portion of them. Here the sample spans 78,000 or so clones, approximately 91% being singletons. Sequenced here: CD4+ or CD8+ T cells sorted from blood, sampled in a trial of the OX40 agonist ivuxolimab. The receptor source for this set is an adult with an advanced solid tumor such as melanoma, head and neck, liver or kidney cancer.

The chain is built from TRBV25-1 and TRBJ2-3; TRBD2 agrees at 8 bases. The trim removed 4 bases at V and 1 base at J, leaving 7 bases unmatched. The CDR3 has 16 residues. CDR1 and CDR2 from the germline V gene are MGHDK and SYGVNS. For the CDR3, the DNA is TGTGCCAGCAGTGCGGGGGGGCATGGTGGCACAGATACGCAGTATTTT. Translation gives CASSAGGHGGTDTQYF. The full variable domain, in which reference TRBV25-1 and TRBJ2-3 provide the parts outside the CDR3, is EADIYQTPRYLVIGTGKKITLECSQTMGHDKMYWYQQDPGMELHLIHYSYGVNSTEKGDLSSESTVSRIRTEHFPLTLESARPSHTSQYLCASSAGGHGGTDTQYFGPGTRLTVL.

The chain combines TRBV29-1 with TRBJ1-5; D is uncertain. The CDR3 is 14 residues long. Between the trimmed V and J ends, which lost 4 bases and 4 bases, there was a span of 14 bases. Germline V lookup: CDR1 SQVTM, CDR2 ANQGSEA. CDR3 sequence reads: CSVADNPLNQPQHF. The CDR3 bases are TGCAGCGTTGCCGACAACCCTCTAAATCAGCCCCAGCATTTT. Full variable domain (rest looked up from reference TRBV29-1 and TRBJ1-5): SAVISQKPSRDICQRGTSLTIQCQVDSQVTMMFWYRQQPGQSLTLIATANQGSEATYESGFVIDKFPISRPNLTFSTLTVSNMSPEDSSIYLCSVADNPLNQPQHFGDGTRLSIL.

The chain joins TRBV2 to TRBJ2-3; 11 nucleotides match TRBD2. The V gene end was trimmed by 0 bases and the J gene end by 3 bases; junction bases not matched to a gene: 5. The CDR3 runs to 17 residues. CDR1 and CDR2 (germline): SNHLY, FYNNEI. The CDR3 region has the DNA TGTGCCAGCAGTGAAGCGGAACTAGCGGGGGTAACAGATACGCAGTATTTT. It is translated as CASSEAELAGVTDTQYF.

The V and J genes are TRBV2 and TRBJ2-7; D is ambiguous. Trimming removed 5 bases at V and 2 bases at J, with 10 bases between. Per the germline V gene, CDR1 is SNHLY and CDR2 is FYNNEI. This CDR3 is built from 13 residues. CDR3 region: CASSQAAAYEQYF. The CDR3 bases are TGTGCCAGCAGTCAGGCGGCTGCCTACGAGCAGTACTTC.

V gene TRBV2 combines with J gene TRBJ2-1; perhaps TRBD2 as D (5 bases). Germline CDR1 and CDR2: SNHLY and FYNNEI. This CDR3 spans 14 amino acids. Trimming shortened V by 7 bases and J by 0 bases, and 10 bases separated the two germline ends. As DNA, the CDR3 is TGTGCCAGCAACGAGGGCAGCTCCTACAATGAGCAGTTCTTC. This sequence encodes CASNEGSSYNEQFF.

The V gene is TRBV2, the J gene TRBJ1-1; 7 bases match TRBD1. From germline, CDR1 is SNHLY and CDR2 FYNNEI. The V segment lost 6 bases and the J segment 5 bases; nucleotides outside the gene matches: 9. This CDR3 is built from 14 residues. This CDR3 is CASRRAAGGTEAFF. In DNA form, the CDR3 reads TGTGCCAGCAGGAGGGCGGCAGGGGGTACTGAAGCTTTCTTT.

This clone was counted a single time. The genes are TRBV2 and TRBJ1-1; D uncertain. Trimming shortened V by 7 bases and J by 1 base, and 10 bases separated the two germline ends. The germline V gene encodes CDR1 SNHLY and CDR2 FYNNEI. This CDR3 has 13 residues. As DNA, the CDR3 is TGTGCCAGCAAGGGAAATGGGAACACTGAAGCTTTCTTT. This sequence encodes CASKGNGNTEAFF. Supplemented by reference TRBV2 and TRBJ1-1, the full variable domain reads EPEVTQTPSHQVTQMGQEVILRCVPISNHLYFYWYRQILGQKVEFLVSFYNNEISEKSEIFDDQFSVERPDGSNFTLKIRSTKLEDSAMYFCASKGNGNTEAFFGQGTRLTVV.

J is TRBJ2-1 and V is TRBV19; D remains unclear. This CDR3 is built from 12 residues. V was clipped by 3 bases and J by 8 bases, with 8 bases between them. From germline, CDR1 is LNHDA and CDR2 SQIVND (reference sequence). CDR3 bases: TGTGCCAGTAGTATGTGGCCGTATGAGCAGTTCTTC. Protein: CASSMWPYEQFF.

The V gene is TRBV2, the J gene TRBJ1-1; 8 bases match TRBD1. V dropped 11 bases and J dropped 4; count of bases not matched to a gene: 3. CDR1 and CDR2 (germline): SNHLY, FYNNEI. There are 11 residues in the CDR3. The CDR3 DNA reads as TGTGCCGGAGACAGGGGCACTGAAGCTTTCTTT. Its translation: CAGDRGTEAFF.

This sequence joins TRBV5-1 and TRBJ1-2, with TRBD1 identical over 7 bases. The CDR3 sequence is 15 residues long. Losses at the gene ends were 4 bases for V and 5 bases for J; bases not matched to a gene: 11. CDR1 and CDR2 from the germline V gene are SGHRS and YFSETQ. The CDR3 region has the DNA TGCGCCAGCAGCGATCCGGGACAGCATGTTTATGGCTACACCTTC. This codes for CASSDPGQHVYGYTF.

This clone was recorded only once. The chain recombines TRBV7-3 with TRBJ2-6; D tentatively reads TRBD1 or TRBD2 (5 bases each). The length of the CDR3 is 16 residues. From germline, CDR1 is SGHTA and CDR2 FQGTGA. Trimming removed 5 bases at V and 1 base at J, with 12 bases between. The CDR3 coding sequence is TGTGCCAGCAGCCCCGGGACGGCTTCTGGGGCCAACGTCCTGACTTTC. Translating gives CASSPGTASGANVLTF.

This chain joins TRBV6-5 and TRBJ1-2; D gene unclear. From germline, CDR1 is MNHEY and CDR2 SVGAGI. CDR3 length: 15 amino acids. V shed 5 bases and J shed 4 bases, with 17 bases lying between them. This CDR3 is CASSRRSVSGYGYTF. CDR3 nucleotide sequence: TGTGCCAGCAGTCGCCGGTCGGTATCGGGCTATGGCTACACCTTC.

The chain carries TRBV5-1 and TRBJ2-7; D is possibly TRBD1 or TRBD2 (6 bases each). The germline V gene encodes CDR1 SGHRS and CDR2 YFSETQ. Trimming took 1 base from V and 5 from J, leaving 16 bases between them. The CDR3 length is 15 residues. The CDR3 DNA is TGCGCCAGCAGCTTGCGGGACACCGGGAGACACGAGCAGTACTTC. Residues: CASSLRDTGRHEQYF.

This chain links TRBV19 with TRBJ1-5, with D unresolved. Deletions cut 3 bases from V and 3 bases from J, with 12 bases between. The CDR3 consists of 15 residues. Germline CDR1 is LNHDA and CDR2 is SQIVND (reference sequence). CDR3 residues: CASSITGDFNQPQHF. The CDR3 nucleotides are TGTGCCAGTAGTATTACCGGAGATTTCAATCAGCCCCAGCATTTT.

The chain joins TRBV4-1 to TRBJ2-7, with TRBD1 matching over 8 bases. The CDR3 is 14 amino acids. Germline-derived CDR1 and CDR2 are MGHRA and YSYEKL. V was pared by 3 bases and J by 0 bases, with 1 base of the junction left unmatched. The CDR3 protein is CASSQDRASYEQYF. The DNA for the CDR3 is TGCGCCAGCAGCCAGGACAGGGCCTCCTACGAGCAGTACTTC.

This clone was recorded only once. The chain is built from TRBV10-1 and TRBJ2-1; maybe TRBD2 (6 bases). Germline V gives CDR1 WNHNN, CDR2 SYGVQD (reference sequence). Trimming shortened V by 4 bases and J by 9 bases, and 13 bases separated the two germline ends. This CDR3 has 13 amino acids. CDR3 amino acids: CASSGPRGGEQFF. The CDR3 bases are TGCGCCAGCAGTGGCCCGAGGGGAGGTGAGCAGTTCTTC.

This chain uses TRBV27 with TRBJ1-4; D is perhaps TRBD1 (6 bases). Germline lookup yields CDR1 MNHEY and CDR2 SMNVEV (reference sequence). With 5 bases removed from V and 4 bases from J, the gap between germline ends came to 17 bases. CDR3 length equals 16 residues. CDR3 DNA: TGTGCCAGCAGTGAGCTGGGGGGGCCCAATAATGAAAAACTGTTTTTT. Its translation: CASSELGGPNNEKLFF.

The J gene is TRBJ1-4, the V gene TRBV7-9; D unresolved. The V and J ends lost 5 bases and 8 bases respectively, with 18 bases between them. The CDR3 extends over 15 amino acids. Germline-derived CDR1 and CDR2 are SEHNR and FQNEAQ (reference sequence). CDR3 sequence reads: CASSPRLGGREKLFF. The DNA for the CDR3 is TGTGCCAGCAGCCCGAGGTTGGGCGGTAGGGAAAAACTGTTTTTT.

This chain connects TRBV19 to TRBJ2-2; 9 bases map to TRBD2. V lost 1 base and J lost 4; bases outside the gene matches: 7. The germline V gene encodes CDR1 LNHDA and CDR2 SQIVND (reference sequence). The CDR3 length is 17 residues. The CDR3 loop is CASSIGGGRAGTGELFF. DNA for the CDR3: TGTGCCAGTAGTATAGGGGGCGGGAGGGCCGGCACCGGGGAGCTGTTTTTT.

This chain links TRBV28 with TRBJ2-7; 9 bases line up with TRBD1. The germline V gene encodes CDR1 MDHEN and CDR2 SYDVKM. The CDR3 has 15 residues. The V gene end was trimmed by 6 bases and the J gene end by 6 bases; junction bases not matched to a gene: 12. Written as DNA, the CDR3 is TGTGCCAGCAGCCTAGGGGGACAGGGATCAGGCGAGCAGTACTTC. Protein sequence: CASSLGGQGSGEQYF. The whole variable domain, filled in from reference TRBV28 and TRBJ2-7, reads DVKVTQSSRYLVKRTGEKVFLECVQDMDHENMFWYRQDPGLGLRLIYFSYDVKMKEKGDIPEGYSVSREKKERFSLILESASTNQTSMYLCASSLGGQGSGEQYFGPGTRLTVT.

The chain employs TRBV19 and TRBJ1-2; D may be TRBD1 (5 bases). The CDR3 is made up of 14 amino acids. Trimming cost V 3 bases and J 3 bases, with 11 bases left between them. Germline values: CDR1 LNHDA, CDR2 SQIVND (reference sequence). The CDR3 protein is CASSIQGTHYGYTF. CDR3 nucleotides: TGTGCCAGTAGTATCCAGGGAACTCACTATGGCTACACCTTC. The variable domain in full, completed from reference TRBV19 and TRBJ1-2, reads DGGITQSPKYLFRKEGQNVTLSCEQNLNHDAMYWYRQDPGQGLRLIYYSQIVNDFQKGDIAEGYSVSREKKESFPLTVTSAQKNPTAFYLCASSIQGTHYGYTFGSGTRLTVV.

The chain recombines TRBV28 with TRBJ2-7; 10 bases line up with TRBD1. The V gene end was trimmed by 8 bases and the J gene end by 2 bases; junction bases not matched to a gene: 9. The germline CDR1 and CDR2 sequences are MDHEN and SYDVKM. CDR3 length: 15 residues. The CDR3 region is CASRVGTGVPYEQYF. The DNA for the CDR3 is TGTGCCAGCCGGGTCGGGACAGGGGTGCCCTACGAGCAGTACTTC.

This clone was counted only a few times. CDR3 nucleotides: TGTGCCAGCAGCCTTGACCCGTATGGCTACACCTTC. Its protein product is CASSLDPYGYTF. The chain recombines TRBV9 with TRBJ1-2; D is undetermined. The CDR3 has 12 amino acids. The V end lost 4 bases, the J end lost 5 bases, and 9 bases lay between the germline ends. The germline CDR1 and CDR2 sequences are SGDLS and YYNGEE.

This sequence joins TRBV30 and TRBJ2-3, with TRBD1 matching 11 bases. This CDR3 is built from 15 residues. CDR1 is GTSNPN, CDR2 SVGIG, per germline (reference sequence). The J segment lost 6 bases and the V segment lost 3 bases, leaving 8 bases of the junction unmatched. CDR3 nucleotides: TGTGCCTGGAGCTCAGGACAGGGGGCGTTGGATACGCAGTATTTT. Translated, it gives CAWSSGQGALDTQYF.